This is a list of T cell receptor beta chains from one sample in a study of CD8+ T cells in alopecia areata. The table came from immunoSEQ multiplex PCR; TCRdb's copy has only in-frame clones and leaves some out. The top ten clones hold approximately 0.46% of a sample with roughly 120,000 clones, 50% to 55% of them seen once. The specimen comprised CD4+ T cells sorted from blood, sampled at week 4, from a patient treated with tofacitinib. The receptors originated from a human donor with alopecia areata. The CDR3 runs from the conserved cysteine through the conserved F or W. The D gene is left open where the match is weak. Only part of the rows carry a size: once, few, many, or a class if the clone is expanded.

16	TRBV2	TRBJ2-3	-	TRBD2	CASSRGLAGELDTQYF	TGTGCCAGCAGTCGCGGACTAGCGGGAGAGTTAGATACGCAGTATTTT
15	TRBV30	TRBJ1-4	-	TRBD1	CAWSVVGQGSEKLFF	TGTGCCTGGAGTGTCGTGGGACAGGGAAGTGAAAAACTGTTTTTT
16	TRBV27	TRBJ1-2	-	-	CASSLNADSYNYGYTF	TGTGCCAGCAGTTTAAACGCAGACAGCTACAACTATGGCTACACCTTC
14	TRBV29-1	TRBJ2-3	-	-	CSVEGLWGAGTQYF	TGCAGCGTTGAAGGACTCTGGGGAGCTGGTACGCAGTATTTT
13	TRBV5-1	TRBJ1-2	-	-	CASSFKGDYGYTF	TGCGCCAGCAGCTTTAAGGGGGACTATGGCTACACCTTC
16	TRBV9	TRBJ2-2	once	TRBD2	CASSASSGGVTGELFF	TGTGCCAGCAGCGCATCTAGCGGAGGGGTCACCGGGGAGCTGTTTTTT
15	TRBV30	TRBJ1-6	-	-	CAWSISGLYNSPLHF	TGTGCCTGGAGCATTTCGGGACTGTATAATTCACCCCTCCACTTT
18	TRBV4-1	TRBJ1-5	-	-	CASSPNLFGMGTDQPQHF	TGCGCCAGCAGCCCTAACCTTTTCGGTATGGGAACTGATCAGCCCCAGCATTTT
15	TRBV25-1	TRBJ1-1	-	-	CASSEQKGGGTEAFF	TGTGCCAGCAGTGAACAAAAGGGTGGAGGGACTGAAGCTTTCTTT
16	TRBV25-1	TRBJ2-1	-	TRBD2	CASTPSAGGPGDEQFF	TGTGCCAGCACCCCCTCAGCGGGGGGGCCTGGGGATGAGCAGTTCTTC
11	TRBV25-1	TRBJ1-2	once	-	CASSDSRFYTF	TGTGCCAGCAGTGACTCCAGGTTCTACACCTTC
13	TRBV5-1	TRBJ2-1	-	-	CASSGGSYNEQFF	TGCGCCAGCAGCGGGGGCTCCTACAATGAGCAGTTCTTC
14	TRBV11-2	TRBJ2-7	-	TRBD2	CASSPTSGSGEQYF	TGTGCCAGCAGCCCTACTAGCGGGAGTGGCGAGCAGTACTTC
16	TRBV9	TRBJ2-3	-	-	CASSVGSGEGTDTQYF	TGTGCCAGCAGCGTAGGGTCGGGGGAAGGCACAGATACGCAGTATTTT
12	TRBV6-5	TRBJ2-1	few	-	CASSWSGGEQFF	TGTGCCAGCAGTTGGAGCGGTGGGGAGCAGTTCTTC
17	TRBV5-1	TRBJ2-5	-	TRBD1	CASSLYPGQGAQETQYF	TGCGCCAGCAGCTTGTACCCGGGACAGGGGGCTCAAGAGACCCAGTACTTC
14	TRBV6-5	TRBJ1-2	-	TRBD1	CASSPGTENYGYTF	TGTGCCAGCAGTCCCGGGACAGAGAACTATGGCTACACCTTC
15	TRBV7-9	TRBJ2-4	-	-	CASSLVTGGLDIQYF	TGTGCCAGCAGCTTAGTTACGGGGGGCCTTGACATTCAGTACTTC
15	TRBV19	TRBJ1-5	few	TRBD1	CASSSTGGGRQPQHF	TGTGCCAGTAGTTCCACAGGGGGCGGACGACAGCCCCAGCATTTT
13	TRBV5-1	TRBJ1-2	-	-	CASSPGPIYGYTF	TGCGCCAGCAGCCCGGGGCCAATATATGGCTACACCTTC
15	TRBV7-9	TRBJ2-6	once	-	CASSTGGAGANVLTF	TGTGCCAGCAGCACGGGGGGCGCAGGGGCCAACGTCCTGACTTTC
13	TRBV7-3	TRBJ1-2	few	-	CASSLEGSGGYTF	TGTGCCAGCAGCTTAGAGGGTTCTGGTGGCTACACCTTC
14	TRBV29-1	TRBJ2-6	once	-	CSVEGSSGANVLTF	TGCAGCGTTGAAGGCAGCTCTGGGGCCAACGTCCTGACTTTC
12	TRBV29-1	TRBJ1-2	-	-	CSVGSLALGYTF	TGCAGCGTTGGGTCCCTAGCATTAGGCTACACCTTC